This T cell receptor (beta chain) was sequenced for a study of CD8+ T cells in alopecia areata. Overall study findings and caveats: Affected scalp, especially in alopecia totalis/universalis, had a higher clonality than normal scalp did. Against the mouse data, patients shared TCRs less clearly, possibly for HLA reasons. Sequencing of scalp samples also captures resident alphabeta T cells of normal skin.

RNA was isolated and reverse transcribed to cDNA, the sequencing template. TCRdb's table, derived via immunoSEQ multiplex PCR, lists solely in-frame clones and lacks some. The sample includes 95,000 to 110,000 clones, approximately 52% of them seen just once. A FACSAria was used to sort CD4+ and CD8+ T cells. These cells came from PBMCs. CDR3 size: 14 residues. V was pared by 4 bases and J by 3 bases, with 3 bases of the junction left unmatched. Germline CDR1 is LGHNA and CDR2 is YSLEER. Turning to this clone: Its antigen is as yet unknown.

The chain joins TRBV4-3 to TRBJ2-7; 10 bases are shared with TRBD1. The TCR sequence derives from a human donor in good health. Source material: CD4+ T cells sorted from blood. The CDR3 sequence is CASSPGQGFYEQYF. In DNA, the CDR3 is TGCGCCAGCAGCCCGGGACAGGGGTTCTACGAGCAGTACTTC.